Listed below are T cell receptor beta chains from one sample, sequenced in a study of cytomegalovirus exposure and HLA in healthy donors. Generated by immunoSEQ multiplex PCR, the TCRdb table keeps only in-frame clones and is missing some. The sample lists approximately 150,000 clones, just under 85% occurring once. Sequencing input: PBMCs. The source of these receptors is a young man in good health and CMV-seropositive. The CDR3 runs from the conserved cysteine through the conserved F or W.

j_gene	v_gene	CDR3aa
TRBJ1-6	TRBV9	CASSVEALDSPLHF
TRBJ2-7	TRBV5-4	CASTDWTGAAYEQYF
TRBJ1-2	TRBV27	CASSLYRGANYGYTF
TRBJ2-7	TRBV7-3	CASSKTGGAAYEQYF
TRBJ2-3	TRBV19	CASRDRGGGGADTQYF
TRBJ1-5	TRBV5-6	CASSLGTGPQPQHF
TRBJ2-3	TRBV4-3	CASSQGSGGETDTQYF
TRBJ1-1	TRBV5-1	CASSFGTGAGEAFF
TRBJ1-2	TRBV25-1	CASSASVNYGYTF
TRBJ1-4	TRBV6-5	CASSYPSANEKLFF
TRBJ1-5	TRBV27	CASSLTTGNQPQHF
TRBJ1-2	TRBV27	CASSLGQGGYGYTF
TRBJ1-5	TRBV7-8	CASSLKGGTAAYSNQPQHF
TRBJ2-1	TRBV5-1	CASSLGTDGAEQFF
TRBJ2-5	TRBV2	CASSEGWRGNTKETQYF
TRBJ1-6	TRBV6-1	CASSEAPGRGHSPLHF
TRBJ2-7	TRBV6-5	CASSRRTGGVYEQYF
TRBJ1-2	TRBV5-6	CASEYRGLGYTF
TRBJ1-1	TRBV18	CASSPFRTGTGNTEAFF
TRBJ2-2	TRBV7-3	CASSLGYLPGTGELFF
TRBJ1-1	TRBV7-2	CASSLTIRGTAGAFF
TRBJ1-4	TRBV7-2	CASSLGAALRTNEKLFF
TRBJ1-2	TRBV7-9	CASSLVGQGGHGYTF
TRBJ2-7	TRBV7-6	CASSLSTGTLGFEQYF
TRBJ2-1	TRBV6-4	CASSATGGSYNEQFF
TRBJ1-5	TRBV6-5	CASSYSLTPNQPQHF
TRBJ2-1	TRBV9	CASSARTSGGRNEQFF
TRBJ2-1	TRBV7-9	CASSIALGGADEQFF
TRBJ2-5	TRBV7-7	CASSFNAGPQETQYF
TRBJ2-3	TRBV4-1	CASSTPRLGMGLAGPQYF
TRBJ2-7	TRBV27	CASSPGSEQYF
TRBJ1-5	TRBV4-3	CASSQRTGSGQPQHF
TRBJ2-2	TRBV4-3	CASSQEISGGWAGELFF
TRBJ2-3	TRBV5-6	CASSLGRGTQYF
TRBJ2-2	TRBV9	CASSVGGGQLAGELFF
TRBJ2-2	TRBV4-3	CASSQVAPGGELFF
TRBJ1-5	TRBV30	CAWSDRVDQPQHF
TRBJ2-1	TRBV9	CASSGSGGDLNEQFF
TRBJ1-6	TRBV5-4	CASNGGYNSPLHF
TRBJ2-7	TRBV7-2	CASSSDWNSYGDEQYF
TRBJ1-2	TRBV18	CASSPSRTGRDYGYTF
TRBJ2-5	TRBV5-1	CASSDPASQETQYF
TRBJ2-2	TRBV5-1	CASGTLLAASGELFF
TRBJ1-2	TRBV7-2	CASSPWTGTPYYGYTF
TRBJ2-3	TRBV11-3	CASSPRTGHTSTDTQYF
TRBJ2-7	TRBV5-1	CASSLDTLYEQYF